Below are 7 T cell receptor beta chains sequenced from a single sample in a study of blood T cell repertoires in COVID-19. Libraries were prepared by immunoSEQ multiplex PCR; TCRdb keeps only in-frame clonotypes and omits some of them. The sample has a few hundred thousand clones, around 89% seen once; the top ten hold under 2.5%. Sequenced sample: peripheral blood. The source of these receptors is a woman aged 55 to 70 with COVID-19, enrolled during active disease.

Points on this clone: One junction end does not reproduce the germline sequence, and a read error may be involved. V usage is TRBV7-7 and J usage is TRBJ2-2, with TRBD1 matching 7 bases. CDR1 and CDR2 from the germline V gene are SSHAT and FNYEAQ (reference sequence). This CDR3 comprises 15 residues. CDR3 DNA sequence: TGTGCTAGCAGCCGCACGACAGGGATGACCGGGGAGCTGTTTTTT. Its protein product is CASSRTTGMTGELFF.

This sequence joins TRBV19 and TRBJ1-5; TRBD1 agrees at 10 bases. Germline-derived CDR1 and CDR2 are LNHDA and SQIVND (reference sequence). J was trimmed by 4 bases and V by 7 bases; bases with no gene match: 13. This CDR3 has 17 amino acids. Here the CDR3 reads CASNSPPGQGTNQPQHF. The CDR3 coding sequence is TGTGCCAGTAACTCACCGCCGGGACAGGGGACGAATCAGCCCCAGCATTTT.

The count of this clone is one. The chain employs TRBV5-6 and TRBJ1-2; 9 bases fit TRBD1. Germline assignment: CDR1 SGHDT and CDR2 YYEEEE. Trimming took 5 bases from V and 2 from J; bases not matched to a gene: 4. CDR3 length: 14 residues. CDR3 sequence (DNA): TGTGCCAGCAGTCCGGACAGGGGAAACTATGGCTACACCTTC. Amino acids: CASSPDRGNYGYTF.

This clone was counted only a few times. CDR3 nucleotides: TGTGCCAGCAGTAACACGGGGAGCGAAAAAAACATTCAGTACTTC. Amino acid sequence: CASSNTGSEKNIQYF. The V gene is TRBV6-5, the J gene TRBJ2-4, with D possibly matching TRBD2 (5 bases). Germline V lookup: CDR1 MNHEY, CDR2 SVGAGI. Trimming stripped 5 bases from V and 4 bases from J, with 15 bases between. The CDR3 loop spans 15 amino acids.

The genes are TRBV6-5 and TRBJ2-2; 8 bases line up with TRBD1. The V segment lost 2 bases and the J segment 4 bases; nucleotides outside the gene matches: 3. Per germline, CDR1 MNHEY and CDR2 SVGAGI. This CDR3 has 15 amino acids. The CDR3, as DNA: TGTGCCAGCAGTTACGCCAGGGGGCGCACCGGGGAGCTGTTTTTT. It specifies CASSYARGRTGELFF.

In this sample, this clone turned up a few times. This chain connects TRBV4-1 to TRBJ1-5, with unresolved D. The CDR3 covers 15 residues. Per the germline V gene, CDR1 is MGHRA and CDR2 is YSYEKL. V shed 0 bases and J shed 3 bases, with 9 bases lying between them. This chain's CDR3 is CASSQDHPYNQPQHF. The CDR3 DNA reads as TGCGCCAGCAGCCAAGATCACCCCTACAATCAGCCCCAGCATTTT.

This clone was detected only once. This chain connects TRBV18 to TRBJ2-1, with 7 bases identical to TRBD2. The CDR3 runs to 12 residues. J lost 12 bases, V lost 6 bases, and 8 bases had no gene match. The germline CDR1 and CDR2 sequences are KGHSH and LQKENI. CDR3 protein: CASSKTAGVQFF. The CDR3 bases are TGTGCCAGCTCCAAAACTGCGGGGGTGCAGTTCTTC.